This T cell receptor (beta chain) derives from a study of T-cell reconstitution after alpha-beta-depleted transplantation in children. Library preparation (for TCRbeta) was performed with unique molecular identifiers. TCRdb analysed the PCR reads with MiXCR anew, one entry per CDR3 protein. The repertoire consists of over 550,000 distinct CDR3 sequences, with about 10% occurring once and the leading ten covering approximately 4.1%. Trimming removed 5 bases at V and 4 bases at J, with 12 bases between. The length of the CDR3 is 13 residues. The germline V gene has CDR1 SEHNR and CDR2 FQNEAQ (reference sequence).

The sequencing used PBMCs from the stem cell graft donor, collected from the stem cell graft. This clonotype was obtained from a human donor who donated a stem cell graft to a child with acute myeloid leukemia. The chain links TRBV7-9 to TRBJ2-7, with D unclear. CDR3: CASSPDGLYEQYF. As DNA, the CDR3 is TGTGCCAGCAGCCCAGACGGCCTGTACGAGCAGTACTTC.